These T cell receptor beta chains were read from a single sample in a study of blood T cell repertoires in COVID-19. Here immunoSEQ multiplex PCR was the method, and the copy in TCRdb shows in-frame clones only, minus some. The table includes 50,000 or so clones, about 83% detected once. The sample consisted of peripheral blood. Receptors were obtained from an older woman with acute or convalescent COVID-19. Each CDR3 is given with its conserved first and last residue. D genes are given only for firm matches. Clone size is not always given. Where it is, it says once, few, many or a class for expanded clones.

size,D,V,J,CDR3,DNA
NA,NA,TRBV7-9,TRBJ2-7,CASSFSGEEQYF,TGTGCCAGCAGCTTTTCAGGGGAAGAGCAGTACTTC
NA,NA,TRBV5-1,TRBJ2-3,CASSFHPQAFDTQYF,TGCGCCAGCAGCTTCCACCCGCAGGCGTTTGATACGCAGTATTTT
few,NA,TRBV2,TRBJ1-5,CASSVLRGSLQPQHF,TGTGCCAGCAGTGTATTACGGGGTAGTCTACAGCCCCAGCATTTT
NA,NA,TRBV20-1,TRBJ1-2,CSVGGVGYTF,TGCAGTGTGGGGGGGGTTGGCTACACCTTC
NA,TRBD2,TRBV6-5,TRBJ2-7,CASRVEGGKYEQYF,TGTGCCAGCAGGGTAGAGGGAGGGAAATACGAGCAGTACTTC
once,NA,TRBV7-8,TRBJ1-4,CASSPRQVMSEKLFF,TGTGCCAGCAGCCCTCGACAGGTTATGAGTGAAAAACTGTTTTTT
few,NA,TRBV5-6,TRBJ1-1,CASNWGDTNTEAFF,TGTGCCAGCAACTGGGGGGATACGAACACTGAAGCTTTCTTT
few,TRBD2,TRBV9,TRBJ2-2,CASSVLLAGDAGELFF,TGTGCCAGCAGCGTACTCCTAGCGGGAGACGCCGGGGAGCTGTTTTTT
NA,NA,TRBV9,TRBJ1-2,CASSVTELAFSYTF,TGTGCCAGCAGCGTAACGGAGCTAGCGTTTAGCTACACCTTC
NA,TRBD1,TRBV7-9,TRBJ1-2,CASRPGQGNYGYTF,TGTGCCAGCAGACCAGGACAGGGTAACTATGGCTACACCTTC
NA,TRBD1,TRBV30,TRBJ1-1,CAWSNVPGQGRNTEAFF,TGTGCCTGGAGCAATGTCCCGGGACAGGGGCGGAACACTGAAGCTTTCTTT
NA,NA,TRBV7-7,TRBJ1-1,CASSTRRQRNTEAFF,TGTGCCAGCAGCACGAGGCGTCAGAGGAACACTGAAGCTTTCTTT
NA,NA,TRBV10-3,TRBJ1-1,CAISAGRGGTEAFF,TGTGCCATCAGTGCCGGGAGGGGGGGAACTGAAGCTTTCTTT
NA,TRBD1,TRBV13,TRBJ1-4,CASSHGDRSNEKLFF,TGTGCCAGCAGCCACGGGGACAGATCTAATGAAAAACTGTTTTTT
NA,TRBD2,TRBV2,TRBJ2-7,CASSEAKRGKRTYEQYF,TGTGCCAGCAGTGAAGCGAAGCGGGGCAAAAGGACCTACGAGCAGTACTTC
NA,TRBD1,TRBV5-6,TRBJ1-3,CASSLAGQGVAGNTIYF,TGTGCCAGCAGCTTGGCGGGACAGGGAGTTGCTGGAAACACCATATATTTT
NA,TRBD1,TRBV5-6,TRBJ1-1,CASSSGQSRTEAFF,TGTGCCAGCAGCTCGGGACAGAGTCGGACTGAAGCTTTCTTT
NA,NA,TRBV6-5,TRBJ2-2,CASRIQEGHVGELFF,TGTGCCAGCAGAATACAGGAGGGGCACGTCGGGGAGCTGTTTTTT
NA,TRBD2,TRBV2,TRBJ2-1,CASRPLAGGLNSEQFF,TGTGCCAGCAGGCCACTAGCGGGAGGCCTAAATAGTGAGCAGTTCTTC
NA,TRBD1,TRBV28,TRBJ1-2,CASSNVQGAYGYTF,TGTGCCAGCAGTAACGTACAGGGGGCCTATGGCTACACCTTC
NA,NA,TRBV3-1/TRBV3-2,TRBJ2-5,CASSQVLRVLETQYF,TGTGCCAGCAGCCAAGTCCTGCGGGTCCTAGAGACCCAGTACTTC
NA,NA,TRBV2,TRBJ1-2,CASTFDSDYGYTF,TGTGCCAGCACTTTCGACAGCGACTATGGCTACACCTTC
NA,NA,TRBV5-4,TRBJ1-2,CASSPPYRADGYTF,TGTGCCAGCAGCCCACCGTACAGGGCGGATGGCTACACCTTC
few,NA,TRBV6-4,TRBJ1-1,CASSDGAPEAFF,TGTGCCAGCAGTGACGGGGCACCTGAAGCTTTCTTT
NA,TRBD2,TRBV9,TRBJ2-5,CASSGGTSGGYQETQYF,TGTGCCAGCAGCGGAGGGACTAGCGGGGGGTACCAAGAGACCCAGTACTTC
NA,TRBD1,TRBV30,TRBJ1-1,CASSPGGPEAFF,TGTGCCTCATCCCCAGGGGGACCTGAAGCTTTCTTT
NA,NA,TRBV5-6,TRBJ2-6,CASVTTNSHSRANVLTF,TGTGCCAGCGTCACGACCAATAGTCACAGTCGGGCCAACGTCCTGACTTTC
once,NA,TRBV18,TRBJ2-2,CASSPLSPGELFF,TGTGCCAGCTCACCACTTTCCCCTGGGGAGCTGTTTTTT
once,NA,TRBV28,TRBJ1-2,CASSPDSNYGYTF,TGTGCCAGCAGTCCGGACAGTAACTATGGCTACACCTTC
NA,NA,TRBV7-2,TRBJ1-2,CASSLGRVVGYTF,TGTGCCAGCAGCTTGGGCAGGGTGGTAGGCTACACCTTC
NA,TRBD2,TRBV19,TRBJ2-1,CASSTLAGVSYNEQFF,TGTGCCAGTAGTACATTAGCGGGAGTGTCCTACAATGAGCAGTTCTTC
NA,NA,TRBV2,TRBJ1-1,CASKRALQDTEAFF,TGTGCCAGCAAGAGGGCCCTTCAGGACACTGAAGCTTTCTTT
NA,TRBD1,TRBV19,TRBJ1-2,CASMTPRTGGSSNYGYTF,TGTGCCAGTATGACGCCGAGGACAGGGGGCTCGAGCAACTATGGCTACACCTTC
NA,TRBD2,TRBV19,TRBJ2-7,CASSIIHFGTSGIEQYF,TGTGCCAGTAGTATAATTCATTTCGGGACTAGCGGGATCGAGCAGTACTTC
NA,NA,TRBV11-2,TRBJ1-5,CASSLGVGNQPQHF,TGTGCCAGCAGCTTAGGAGTTGGCAATCAGCCCCAGCATTTT
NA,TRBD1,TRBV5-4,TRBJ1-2,CASSLADRGYYGYTF,TGTGCCAGCAGCTTGGCCGACAGGGGGTATTATGGCTACACCTTC
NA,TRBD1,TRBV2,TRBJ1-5,CASSGQGAYQPQHF,TGTGCCAGCAGTGGACAGGGGGCTTATCAGCCCCAGCATTTT
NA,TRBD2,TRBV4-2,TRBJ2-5,CASSQDLTSGETQYF,TGTGCCAGCAGCCAAGATCTGACTAGCGGGGAGACCCAGTACTTC
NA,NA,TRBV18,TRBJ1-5,CASSPGRYSNQPQHF,TGTGCCAGCTCACCAGGTCGGTATAGCAATCAGCCCCAGCATTTT
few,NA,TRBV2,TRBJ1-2,CASTVGGANYGYTF,TGTGCCAGCACCGTGGGGGGAGCTAACTATGGCTACACCTTC
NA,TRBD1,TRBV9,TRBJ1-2,CASRSRDSKSYTF,TGTGCCAGCAGGAGCCGGGACAGCAAGTCCTACACCTTC
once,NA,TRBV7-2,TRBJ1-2,CASSFTLIQGASGYTF,TGTGCCAGCAGCTTCACTCTAATACAGGGAGCTAGTGGCTACACCTTC
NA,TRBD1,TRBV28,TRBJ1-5,CASSGVRQGGNQPQHF,TGTGCCAGCAGTGGGGTAAGGCAGGGGGGCAATCAGCCCCAGCATTTT
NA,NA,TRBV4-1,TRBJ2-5,CASSQVLGRGFPRGNQETQYF,TGCGCCAGCAGCCAAGTTTTGGGGCGGGGCTTCCCCCGGGGGAACCAAGAGACCCAGTACTTC
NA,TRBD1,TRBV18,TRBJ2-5,CASSLIQFRQGRGETQYF,TGTGCCAGCTCACTAATACAATTTCGACAGGGGCGAGGGGAGACCCAGTACTTC